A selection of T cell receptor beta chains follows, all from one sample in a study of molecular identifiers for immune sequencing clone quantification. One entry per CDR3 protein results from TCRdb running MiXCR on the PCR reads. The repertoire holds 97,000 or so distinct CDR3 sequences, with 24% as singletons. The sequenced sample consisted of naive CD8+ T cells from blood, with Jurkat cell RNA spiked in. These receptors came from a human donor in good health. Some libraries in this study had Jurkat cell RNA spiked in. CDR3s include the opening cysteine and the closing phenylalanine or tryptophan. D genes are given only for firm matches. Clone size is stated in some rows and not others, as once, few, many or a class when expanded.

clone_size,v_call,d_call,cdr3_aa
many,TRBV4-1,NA,CASSQGFGVRTEAFF
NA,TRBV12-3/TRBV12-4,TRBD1,CASSSNRGGYAF
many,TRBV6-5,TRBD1,CASSYSRTGSHYEQYF
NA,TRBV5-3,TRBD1,CASSTAADRGNPPPHF
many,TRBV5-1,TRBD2,CASSLSGGIKETQYF
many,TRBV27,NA,CASMGLYEQYF
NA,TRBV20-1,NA,CSALRRPLIYEQYF
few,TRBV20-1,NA,CSAPRAQVRNEQFF
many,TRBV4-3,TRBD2,CASSQEISGRAWANEQFF
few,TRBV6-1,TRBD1,CASSPEDGQGVYNQPQHF
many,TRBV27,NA,CASSLESSYEQYF
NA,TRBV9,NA,CASTPLGQAGNYGYTF
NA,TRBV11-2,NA,CASSLDWGLGQPQHF
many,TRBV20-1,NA,CSANPQEGAAYEQYF
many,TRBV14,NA,CASSHSGANVLTF
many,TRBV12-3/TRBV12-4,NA,CASSAPRWGASTDTQYF
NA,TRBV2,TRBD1,CASTGGQGLTGELFF
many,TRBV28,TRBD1,CASTLRGSWTGGNSPLHF
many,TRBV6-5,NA,CASSPVGLGEKLFF
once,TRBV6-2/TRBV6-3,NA,CASSAYNTEASF
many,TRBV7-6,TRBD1,CASSPFYRGTTDTQYF
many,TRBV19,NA,CASSTGMRYEQYF
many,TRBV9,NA,CASSVSEVVPDTQYF
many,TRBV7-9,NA,CASSRGDFQETQYF
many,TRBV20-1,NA,CSARDRAESDTQYF
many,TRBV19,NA,CASSIVPIPNTQYF
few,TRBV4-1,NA,CASSPLTGSTYEQYF
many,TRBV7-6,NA,CASSLSSGIQQETQYF
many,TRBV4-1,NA,CASSQDFSWKYTEAFF
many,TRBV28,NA,CASSLLNYEQYF
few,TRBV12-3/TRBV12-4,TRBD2,CASGGLAGDNEQFF
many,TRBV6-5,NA,CASSYSSGALSYEQYF
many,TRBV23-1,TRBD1,CASSQSWGWTGTMGVSGANVLTF
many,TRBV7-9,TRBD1,CASSPTWGQGITGELFF